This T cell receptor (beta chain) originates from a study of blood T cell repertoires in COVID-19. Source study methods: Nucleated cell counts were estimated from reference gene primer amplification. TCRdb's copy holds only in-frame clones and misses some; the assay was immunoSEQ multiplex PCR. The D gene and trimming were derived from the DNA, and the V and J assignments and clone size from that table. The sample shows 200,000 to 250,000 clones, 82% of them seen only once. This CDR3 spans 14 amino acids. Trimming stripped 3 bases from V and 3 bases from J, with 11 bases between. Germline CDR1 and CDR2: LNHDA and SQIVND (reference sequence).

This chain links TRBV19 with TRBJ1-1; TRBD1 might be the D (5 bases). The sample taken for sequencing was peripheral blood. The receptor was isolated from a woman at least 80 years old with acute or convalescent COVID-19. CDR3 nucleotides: TGTGCCAGTAGTATGTGGGGCAGCCACACTGAAGCTTTCTTT. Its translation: CASSMWGSHTEAFF. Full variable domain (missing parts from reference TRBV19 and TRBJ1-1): DGGITQSPKYLFRKEGQNVTLSCEQNLNHDAMYWYRQDPGQGLRLIYYSQIVNDFQKGDIAEGYSVSREKKESFPLTVTSAQKNPTAFYLCASSMWGSHTEAFFGQGTRLTVV.